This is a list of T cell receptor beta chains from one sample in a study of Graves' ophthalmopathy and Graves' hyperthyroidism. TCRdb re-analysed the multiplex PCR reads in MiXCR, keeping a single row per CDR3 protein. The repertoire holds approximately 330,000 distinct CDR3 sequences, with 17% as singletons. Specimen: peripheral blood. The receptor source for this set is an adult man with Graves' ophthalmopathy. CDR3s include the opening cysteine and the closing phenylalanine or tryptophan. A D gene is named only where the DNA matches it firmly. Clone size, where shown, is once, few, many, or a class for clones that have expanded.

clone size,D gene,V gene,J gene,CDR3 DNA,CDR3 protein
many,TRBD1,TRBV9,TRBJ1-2,TGTGCCAGCAGCCAGGGACAGGGGCCGACCTATGGCTACACCTTC,CASSQGQGPTYGYTF
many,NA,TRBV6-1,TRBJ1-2,TGTGCCAGCAGTGTGAACGGAAGGGTCGCTGGCTACACCTTC,CASSVNGRVAGYTF
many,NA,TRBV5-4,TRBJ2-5,TGTGCCAGCAGCTCCGGCCTCGGGGCAGGGGGGATCCAAGAGACCCAGTACTTC,CASSSGLGAGGIQETQYF
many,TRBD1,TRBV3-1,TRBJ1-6,TGTGCCAGCAGCCAGGTACAGGGGGCAAATTCACCCCTCCACTTT,CASSQVQGANSPLHF
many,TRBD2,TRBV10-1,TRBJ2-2,TGCGCCAGCAGGGGGGGTGCGGGAGGGCCCACCGGGGAGCTGTTTTTT,CASRGGAGGPTGELFF
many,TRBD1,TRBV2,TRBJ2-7,TGTGCCAGCAGGACACAGGGGGACCCCTACGAGCAGTACTTC,CASRTQGDPYEQYF
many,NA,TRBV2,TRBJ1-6,TGTGCCAGCAGTGAGTGGAGACAGGAGAATAATTCACCCCTCCACTTT,CASSEWRQENNSPLHF
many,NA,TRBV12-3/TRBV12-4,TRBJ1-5,TGTGCCAGCAGTTTAGGGGACGGGGCCAATCAGCCCCAGCATTTT,CASSLGDGANQPQHF
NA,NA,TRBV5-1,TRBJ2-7,TGCGCCAGCAGCTTGCAGTTCACCTACGAGCAGTACTTC,CASSLQFTYEQYF
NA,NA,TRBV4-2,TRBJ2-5,TGTGCCAGCAGCCAAGGGGCAGGGGCCTGGGAGACCCAGTACTTC,CASSQGAGAWETQYF
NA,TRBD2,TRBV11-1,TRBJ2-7,TGTGCCAGCAGCTTAGCGGGTAGCGGGAGGCAAAGAACCTACGAGCAGTACTTC,CASSLAGSGRQRTYEQYF
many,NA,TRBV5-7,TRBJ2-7,TGTGCCAGCAGCTTCAAGGGGAATCCTATGACCTACGAGCAGTACTTC,CASSFKGNPMTYEQYF
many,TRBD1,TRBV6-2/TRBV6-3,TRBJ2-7,TGTGCCAGCAGTACCCCCCCTGACAGGGGATCCTACGAGCAGTACTTC,CASSTPPDRGSYEQYF
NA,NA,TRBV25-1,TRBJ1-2,TGTGCCAGCAGTGAATATGAACATTATGGCTACACCTTC,CASSEYEHYGYTF
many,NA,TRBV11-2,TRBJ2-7,TGTGCCAGCAGCTCAAGACCAAAATCCTCGCAGTACTTC,CASSSRPKSSQYF
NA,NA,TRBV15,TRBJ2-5,TGTGCCACCAGCAGAGACGCGGGTCAAGAGACCCAGTACTTC,CATSRDAGQETQYF
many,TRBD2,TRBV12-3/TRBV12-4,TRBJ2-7,TGTGCCAGCAGTTTCCCAGGACTAGAAGGCTACGAGCAGTACTTC,CASSFPGLEGYEQYF
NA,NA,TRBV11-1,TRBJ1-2,TGTGCCAGCAGCTTGTCGCCGGTCGGCGACTATGGCTACATCTTC,CASSLSPVGDYGYIF
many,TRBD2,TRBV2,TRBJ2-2,TGTGCCAGCAGTGTTACTAGCGGGTCGAACACCGGGGAGCTGTTTTTT,CASSVTSGSNTGELFF
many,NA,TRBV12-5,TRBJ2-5,TGTGCTAGTGGCTTGACCCGGGAGACCCAGTACTTC,CASGLTRETQYF
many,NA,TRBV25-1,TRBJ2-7,TGTGCCAGCAGTGAATTTAAGGGAGGCGAGCAGTACTTC,CASSEFKGGEQYF
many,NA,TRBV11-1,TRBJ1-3,TGTGCCAGCAGCTTACTGCGCCACAGGGAGTCGGGAAACACCATATATTTT,CASSLLRHRESGNTIYF
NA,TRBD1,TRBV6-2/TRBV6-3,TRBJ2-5,TGTGCCAGCAGTGGACAGGGGGTCCAAGAGACCCAGTACTTC,CASSGQGVQETQYF
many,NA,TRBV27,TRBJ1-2,TGTGCCAGCAGTTTTTCTTGGGGTGTCGATGGCTACACCTTC,CASSFSWGVDGYTF
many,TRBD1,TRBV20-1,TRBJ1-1,TGCAGTGCTAGAGGCAGGGACAGGGTGAACACTGAAGCTTTCTTT,CSARGRDRVNTEAFF
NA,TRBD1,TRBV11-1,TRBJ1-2,TGTGCCAGCAGCTATGGGGACAGGGGGCTAAGTGACGACTATGGCTACATCTTC,CASSYGDRGLSDDYGYIF
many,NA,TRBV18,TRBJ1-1,TGTGCCAGCTCAGATCCGGCGAACACTGAAGCTTTCTTT,CASSDPANTEAFF
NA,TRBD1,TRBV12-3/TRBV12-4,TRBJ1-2,TGTGCCAGCAGTTCCGGACAGGGGGCGCATGGCTACACCTTC,CASSSGQGAHGYTF
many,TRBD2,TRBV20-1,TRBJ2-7,TGCAGTGCTCACGGGGGGGCCTTCGTATACGAGCAGTACTTC,CSAHGGAFVYEQYF
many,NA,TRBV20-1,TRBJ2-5,TGCAGTACTGCCCCCCTAAAAGAGACCCAGTACTTC,CSTAPLKETQYF
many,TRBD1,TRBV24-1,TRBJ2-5,TGTGCCACCAGTGAGGGGGGACAGGGCCCACAAGAGACCCAGTACTTC,CATSEGGQGPQETQYF
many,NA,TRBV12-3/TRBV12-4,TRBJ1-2,TGTGCCAGCAGTTTATTAGACGGAAACTATGGCTACACCTTC,CASSLLDGNYGYTF
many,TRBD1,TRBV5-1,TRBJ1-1,TGCGCCAGCAGCGCCCCACAGGGGGCAGGCGATGAAGCTTTCTTT,CASSAPQGAGDEAFF
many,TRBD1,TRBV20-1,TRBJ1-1,TGCAGTGCTACAAATACAGGGGCGGACGCTGAAGCTTTCTTT,CSATNTGADAEAFF
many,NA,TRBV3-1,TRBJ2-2,TGTGCCAGCAGCCGCACGGAGGGCACCGGGGAGCTGTTTTTT,CASSRTEGTGELFF
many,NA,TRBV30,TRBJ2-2,TGTGCCTGGAGTCGTCAGCTTGCCGGGGAGCTGTTTTTT,CAWSRQLAGELFF
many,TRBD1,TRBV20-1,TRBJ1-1,TGCAGTGCTAGAGGTCCGGGACAGACAATGAACACTGAAGCTTTCTTT,CSARGPGQTMNTEAFF
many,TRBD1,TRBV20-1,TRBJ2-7,TGCAGTGCATGGGACAGGGGGCCCTACGAGCAGTACTTC,CSAWDRGPYEQYF
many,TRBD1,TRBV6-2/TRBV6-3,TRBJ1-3,TGTGCCAGCAGTCCCCGTCCCGGGACAGGGGCGCCGGGAAACACCATATATTTT,CASSPRPGTGAPGNTIYF
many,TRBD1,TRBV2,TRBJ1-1,TGTGCCAGCAGCGACGATCGGACAGGGGTTGGGACTTTCTTT,CASSDDRTGVGTFF
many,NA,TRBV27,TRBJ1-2,TGTGCCAGCAGTGACGGGAGAGGTGGCTACACCTTC,CASSDGRGGYTF
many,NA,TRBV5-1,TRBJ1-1,TGCGCCAGCAGCTTGGGTGGCATCCCGAACACTGAAGCTTTCTTT,CASSLGGIPNTEAFF
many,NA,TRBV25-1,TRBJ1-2,TGTGCCAGCAGTGAAAGGGGTGCTAACTATGGCTACACCTTC,CASSERGANYGYTF
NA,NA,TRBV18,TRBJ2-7,TGTGCCATTAAAGAGACAGATCTCGAGCAGTACTTC,CAIKETDLEQYF
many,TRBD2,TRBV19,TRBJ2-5,TGTGCCAGTCGAAGACTAGCGGGAGGTGAAGAGACCCAGTACTTC,CASRRLAGGEETQYF
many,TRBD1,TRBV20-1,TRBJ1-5,TGCAGTGCTAGAAACAGGGGGATCGATCGCAATCAGCCCCAGCATTTT,CSARNRGIDRNQPQHF